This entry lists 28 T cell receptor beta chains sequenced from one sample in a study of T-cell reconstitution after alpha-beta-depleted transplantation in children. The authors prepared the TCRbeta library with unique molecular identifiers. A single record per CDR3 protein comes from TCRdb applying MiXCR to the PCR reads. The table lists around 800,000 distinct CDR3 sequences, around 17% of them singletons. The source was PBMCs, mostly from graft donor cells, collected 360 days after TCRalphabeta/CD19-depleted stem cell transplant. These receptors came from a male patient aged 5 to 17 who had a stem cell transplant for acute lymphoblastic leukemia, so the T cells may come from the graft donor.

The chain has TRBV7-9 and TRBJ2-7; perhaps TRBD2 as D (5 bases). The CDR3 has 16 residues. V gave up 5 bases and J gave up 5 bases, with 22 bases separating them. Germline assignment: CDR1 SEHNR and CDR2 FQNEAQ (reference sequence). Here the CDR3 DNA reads TGTGCCAGCAGCCGAACGTCGGCCAGCGCGCGGGACGAGCAGTACTTC. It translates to CASSRTSASARDEQYF.

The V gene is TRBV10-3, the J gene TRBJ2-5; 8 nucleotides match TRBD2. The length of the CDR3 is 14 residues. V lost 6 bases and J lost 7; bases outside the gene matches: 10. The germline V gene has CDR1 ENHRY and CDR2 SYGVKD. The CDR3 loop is CAIRTPGLGGTQYF. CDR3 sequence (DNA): TGTGCCATCAGGACCCCGGGACTAGGGGGGACCCAGTACTTC.

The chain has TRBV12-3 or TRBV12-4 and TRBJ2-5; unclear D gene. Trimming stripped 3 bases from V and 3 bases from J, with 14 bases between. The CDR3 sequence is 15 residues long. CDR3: CASSFVGSGEETQYF. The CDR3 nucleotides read TGTGCCAGCAGTTTCGTCGGGTCCGGCGAAGAGACCCAGTACTTC.

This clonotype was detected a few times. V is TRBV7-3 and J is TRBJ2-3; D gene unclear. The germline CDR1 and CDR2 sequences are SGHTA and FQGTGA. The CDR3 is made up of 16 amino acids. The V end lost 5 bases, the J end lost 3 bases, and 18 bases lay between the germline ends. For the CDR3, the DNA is TGTGCCAGCAGCCTCGGGTCGCCGTCTAATACAGATACGCAGTATTTT. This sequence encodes CASSLGSPSNTDTQYF.

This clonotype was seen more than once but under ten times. CDR3 nucleotides: TGTGCCAGCAGGGAGAACAATGAGCAGTTCTTC. It specifies CASRENNEQFF. This chain joins TRBV7-9 and TRBJ2-1; no clear D. Germline CDR1 and CDR2: SEHNR and FQNEAQ (reference sequence). V lost 6 bases to trimming and J lost 5 bases, with 5 bases between them. The CDR3 sequence is 11 residues long.

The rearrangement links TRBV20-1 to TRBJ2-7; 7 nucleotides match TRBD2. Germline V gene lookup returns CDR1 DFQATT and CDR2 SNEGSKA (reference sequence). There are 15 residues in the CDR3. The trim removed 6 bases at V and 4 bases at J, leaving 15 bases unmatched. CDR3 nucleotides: TGCAGTGCCCAGAGAACCCAGCGGGATCGGTACGAGCAGTACTTC. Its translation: CSAQRTQRDRYEQYF.

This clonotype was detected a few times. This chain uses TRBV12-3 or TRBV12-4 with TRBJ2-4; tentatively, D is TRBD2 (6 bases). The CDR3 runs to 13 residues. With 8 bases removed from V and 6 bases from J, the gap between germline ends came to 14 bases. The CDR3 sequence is CASEIFGGNIQYF. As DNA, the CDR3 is TGTGCCAGCGAGATCTTCGGGGGAAACATTCAGTACTTC.

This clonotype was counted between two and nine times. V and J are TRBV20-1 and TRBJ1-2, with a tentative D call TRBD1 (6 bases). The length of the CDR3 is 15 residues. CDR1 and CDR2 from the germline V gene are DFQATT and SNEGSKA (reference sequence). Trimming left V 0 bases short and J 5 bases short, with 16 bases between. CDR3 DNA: TGCAGTGCTAGAGATCTGCAGGGGCCATTATATGGCTACACCTTC. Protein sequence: CSARDLQGPLYGYTF.

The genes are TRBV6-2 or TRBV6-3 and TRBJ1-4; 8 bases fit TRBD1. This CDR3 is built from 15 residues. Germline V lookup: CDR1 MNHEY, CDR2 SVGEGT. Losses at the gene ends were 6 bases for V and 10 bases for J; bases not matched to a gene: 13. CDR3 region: CASRSPDRGGGKLFF. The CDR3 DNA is TGTGCCAGCAGATCCCCCGACAGGGGAGGCGGAAAACTGTTTTTT.

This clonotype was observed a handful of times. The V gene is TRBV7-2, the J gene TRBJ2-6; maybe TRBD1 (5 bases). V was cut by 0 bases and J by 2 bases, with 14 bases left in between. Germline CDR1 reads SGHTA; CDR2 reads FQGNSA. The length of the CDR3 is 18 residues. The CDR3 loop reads CASSLAPGKYAGANVLTF. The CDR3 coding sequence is TGTGCCAGCAGCTTAGCGCCAGGGAAATATGCTGGGGCCAACGTCCTGACTTTC.

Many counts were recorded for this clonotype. The CDR3: CASSPIAGVGQYF. CDR3 bases: TGTGCCAGCAGCCCTATCGCGGGAGTGGGGCAGTACTTC. The genes are TRBV16 and TRBJ2-7; 7 bases match TRBD2. J lost 9 bases, V lost 4 bases, and 9 bases had no gene match. The length of the CDR3 is 13 residues. Germline V gives CDR1 KGHSY, CDR2 FQNENV.

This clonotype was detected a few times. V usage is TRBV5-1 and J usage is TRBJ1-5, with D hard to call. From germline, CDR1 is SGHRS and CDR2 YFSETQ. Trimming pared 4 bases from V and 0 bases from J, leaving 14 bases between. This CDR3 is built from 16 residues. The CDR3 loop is CASSSGPDHSNQPQHF. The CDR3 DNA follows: TGCGCCAGCAGCAGTGGGCCAGACCATAGCAATCAGCCCCAGCATTTT.

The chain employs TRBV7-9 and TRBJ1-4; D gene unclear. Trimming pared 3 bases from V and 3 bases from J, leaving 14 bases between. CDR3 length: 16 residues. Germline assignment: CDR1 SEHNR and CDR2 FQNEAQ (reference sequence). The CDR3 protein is CASSLRTLRANEKLFF. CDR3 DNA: TGTGCCAGCAGCTTGCGGACCCTGAGGGCTAATGAAAAACTGTTTTTT.

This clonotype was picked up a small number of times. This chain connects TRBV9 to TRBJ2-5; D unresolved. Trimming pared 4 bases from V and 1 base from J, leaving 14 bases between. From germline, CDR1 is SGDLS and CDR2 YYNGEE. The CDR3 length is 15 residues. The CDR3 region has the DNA TGTGCCAGCAGCATCCTAGGTATGGTCCAAGAGACCCAGTACTTC. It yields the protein CASSILGMVQETQYF.

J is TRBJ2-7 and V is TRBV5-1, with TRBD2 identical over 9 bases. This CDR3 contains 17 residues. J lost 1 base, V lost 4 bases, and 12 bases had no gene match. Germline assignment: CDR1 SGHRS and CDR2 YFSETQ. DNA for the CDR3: TGCGCCAGCAGCCCCGCCCTAGCGGGACCTTTATCCTACGAGCAGTACTTC. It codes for CASSPALAGPLSYEQYF.

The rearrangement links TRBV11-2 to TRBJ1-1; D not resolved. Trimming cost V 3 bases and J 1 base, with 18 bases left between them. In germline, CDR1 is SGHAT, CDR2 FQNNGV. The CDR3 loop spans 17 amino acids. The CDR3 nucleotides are TGTGCCAGCAGCTTGCTTCCGGACTGGGAACAGAACACTGAAGCTTTCTTT. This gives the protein CASSLLPDWEQNTEAFF.

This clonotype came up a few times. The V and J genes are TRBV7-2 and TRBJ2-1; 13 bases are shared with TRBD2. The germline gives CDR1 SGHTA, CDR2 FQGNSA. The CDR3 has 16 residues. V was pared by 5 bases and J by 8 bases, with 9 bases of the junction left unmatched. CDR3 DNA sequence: TGTGCCAGCAGCCCTCGGACTAGCGGGAGTATATATGAGCAGTTCTTC. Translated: CASSPRTSGSIYEQFF.

In DNA form, the CDR3 reads TGTGCCACCAGTGATTGGGGCGGCGAGCAGTACTTC. This gives the protein CATSDWGGEQYF. The J gene is TRBJ2-7, the V gene TRBV24-1, with D tentatively TRBD1 (5 bases). The CDR3 has 12 residues. From germline, CDR1 is KGHDR and CDR2 SFDVKD. V lost 2 bases to trimming and J lost 6 bases, with 7 bases between them.

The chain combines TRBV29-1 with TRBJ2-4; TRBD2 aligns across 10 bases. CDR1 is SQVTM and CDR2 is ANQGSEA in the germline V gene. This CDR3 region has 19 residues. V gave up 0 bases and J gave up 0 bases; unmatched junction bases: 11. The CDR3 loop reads CSVEDRLRLAGIAKNIQYF. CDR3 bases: TGCAGCGTTGAAGATAGGTTGAGACTAGCGGGCATAGCCAAAAACATTCAGTACTTC.

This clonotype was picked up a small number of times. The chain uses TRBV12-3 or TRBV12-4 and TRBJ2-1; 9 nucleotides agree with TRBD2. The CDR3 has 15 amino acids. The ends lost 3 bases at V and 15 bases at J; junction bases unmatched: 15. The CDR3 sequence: CASSLGVAGGPRGFF. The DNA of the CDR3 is TGTGCCAGCAGTTTGGGTGTTGCGGGAGGGCCGAGGGGGTTCTTC.

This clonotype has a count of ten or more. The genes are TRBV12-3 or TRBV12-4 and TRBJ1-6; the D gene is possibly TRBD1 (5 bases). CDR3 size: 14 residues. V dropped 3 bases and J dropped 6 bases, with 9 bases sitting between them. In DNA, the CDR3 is TGTGCCAGCAGTTTCTCGGGACCTAATTCACCCCTCCACTTT. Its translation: CASSFSGPNSPLHF.

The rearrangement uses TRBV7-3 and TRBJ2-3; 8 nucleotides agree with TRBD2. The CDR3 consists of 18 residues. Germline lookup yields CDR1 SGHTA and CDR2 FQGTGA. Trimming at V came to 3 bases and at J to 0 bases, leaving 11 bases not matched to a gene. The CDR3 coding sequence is TGTGCCAGCAGCTTCCTCGGGGTAGCGGGAATGAGCACAGATACGCAGTATTTT. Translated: CASSFLGVAGMSTDTQYF.

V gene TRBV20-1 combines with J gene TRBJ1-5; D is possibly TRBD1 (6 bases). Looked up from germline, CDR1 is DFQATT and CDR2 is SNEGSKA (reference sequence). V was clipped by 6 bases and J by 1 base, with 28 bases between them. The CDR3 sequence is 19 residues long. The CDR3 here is CSAYPFQGQGSRSNQPQHF. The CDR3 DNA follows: TGCAGTGCCTACCCCTTCCAGGGCCAGGGGAGTAGGAGCAATCAGCCCCAGCATTTT.

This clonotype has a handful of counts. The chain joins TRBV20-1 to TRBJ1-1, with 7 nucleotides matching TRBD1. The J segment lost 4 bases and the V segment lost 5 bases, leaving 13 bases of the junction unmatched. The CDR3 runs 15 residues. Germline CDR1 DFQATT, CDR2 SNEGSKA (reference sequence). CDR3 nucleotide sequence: TGCAGTGCTGGGGGAGGGAGGGGGCAGCTCACTGAAGCTTTCTTT. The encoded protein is CSAGGGRGQLTEAFF.

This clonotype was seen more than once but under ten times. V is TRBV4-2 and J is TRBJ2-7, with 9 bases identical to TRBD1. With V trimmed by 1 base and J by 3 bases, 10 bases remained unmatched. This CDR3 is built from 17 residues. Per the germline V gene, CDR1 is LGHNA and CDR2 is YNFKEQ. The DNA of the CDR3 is TGTGCCAGCAGCCAAGGGGGTGCCGGGACAGGGAGCTACGAGCAGTACTTC. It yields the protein CASSQGGAGTGSYEQYF.

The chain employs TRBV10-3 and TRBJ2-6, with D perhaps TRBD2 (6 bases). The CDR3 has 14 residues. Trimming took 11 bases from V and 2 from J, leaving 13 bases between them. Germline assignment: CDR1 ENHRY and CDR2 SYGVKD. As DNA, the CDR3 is TGTGCCGCCGCCCGGGGGACTGGGGCCAACGTCCTGACTTTC. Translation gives CAAARGTGANVLTF.

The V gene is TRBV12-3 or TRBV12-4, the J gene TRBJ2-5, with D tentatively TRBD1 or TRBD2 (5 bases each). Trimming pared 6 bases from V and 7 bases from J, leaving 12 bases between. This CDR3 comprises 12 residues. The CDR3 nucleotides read TGTGCCAGCAGCCTCGGGGCGTTGACCCAGTACTTC. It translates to CASSLGALTQYF.

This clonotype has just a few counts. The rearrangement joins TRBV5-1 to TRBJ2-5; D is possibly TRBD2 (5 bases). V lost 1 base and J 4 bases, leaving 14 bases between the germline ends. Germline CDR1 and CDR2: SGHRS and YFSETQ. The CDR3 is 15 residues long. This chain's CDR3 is CASSLRDPRGETQYF. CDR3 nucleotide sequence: TGCGCCAGCAGCTTGCGGGATCCTCGGGGAGAGACCCAGTACTTC. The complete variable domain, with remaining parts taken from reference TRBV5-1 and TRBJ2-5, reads KAGVTQTPRYLIKTRGQQVTLSCSPISGHRSVSWYQQTPGQGLQFLFEYFSETQRNKGNFPGRFSGRQFSNSRSEMNVSTLELGDSALYLCASSLRDPRGETQYFGPGTRLLVL.